This passage covers 30 T cell receptor beta chains from one sample sequenced in a study of CD8 T cells in Susac syndrome. With random hexamers, roughly 0.45 to 1 ug RNA was reverse transcribed. TCRdb ran MiXCR on the immunoSEQ multiplex PCR reads and lists one entry per CDR3 protein. The table has about 140,000 distinct CDR3 sequences, roughly 95% seen once. Source material: CD4+ T cells from PBMCs. The source is a human donor with multiple sclerosis.

The genes are TRBV6-2 or TRBV6-3 and TRBJ2-1, with TRBD2 as a possible D gene (5 bases). The CDR3 runs 16 residues. Germline loops: CDR1 MNHEY, CDR2 SVGEGT. The V end lost 6 bases, the J end lost 4 bases, and 19 bases lay between the germline ends. CDR3 sequence: CASRRLTEGAYNEQFF. The CDR3 nucleotides read TGTGCCAGCAGAAGGCTCACTGAGGGCGCTTACAATGAGCAGTTCTTC.

This chain connects TRBV3-1 to TRBJ2-1; D gene unclear. This CDR3 contains 15 residues. V lost 4 bases and J lost 1, with 11 bases in between. Germline V gene sequence: CDR1 LGHDT, CDR2 YNNKEL (reference sequence). CDR3 residues: CASSPWRSSYNEQFF. CDR3 sequence (DNA): TGTGCCAGCAGCCCTTGGCGTTCGTCCTACAATGAGCAGTTCTTC.

This clonotype showed up just once. The J gene is TRBJ1-5, the V gene TRBV12-3 or TRBV12-4; 8 bases are shared with TRBD1. J gave up 6 bases and V 0 bases, and 7 bases lay outside the gene matches. This CDR3 region has 16 residues. The CDR3 bases are TGTGCCAGCAGTTTAGCGCGGGGGACAGGATCTCAGCCCCAGCATTTT. Amino acid sequence: CASSLARGTGSQPQHF.

The CDR3 loop is CASSQTRQGSYGYTF. For the CDR3, the DNA is TGCGCCAGCAGCCAAACCCGACAGGGGAGCTATGGCTACACCTTC. The chain links TRBV4-3 to TRBJ1-2, with 8 bases matching TRBD1. The germline V gene encodes CDR1 LGHNA and CDR2 YSLEER. The CDR3 contains 15 residues. V was pared by 2 bases and J by 4 bases, with 6 bases of the junction left unmatched.

The chain recombines TRBV9 with TRBJ2-3; D ambiguous. The CDR3 length is 13 residues. V shed 3 bases and J shed 6 bases, with 11 bases lying between them. The germline CDR1 and CDR2 sequences are SGDLS and YYNGEE. The CDR3 here is CASSDSPQDTQYF. Written as DNA, the CDR3 is TGTGCCAGCAGCGATTCCCCTCAGGATACGCAGTATTTT.

This CDR3 reads CASSPLRDSNSPLHF. CDR3 nucleotides: TGTGCCAGCAGCCCCTTACGGGACAGCAATTCACCCCTCCACTTT. The gene calls are TRBV5-4 and TRBJ1-6; 7 bases are a match to TRBD1. The V gene's germline CDR1 is SGHNT and CDR2 YYREEE (reference sequence). The CDR3 runs 15 residues. Losses at the gene ends were 4 bases for V and 7 bases for J; bases not matched to a gene: 8.

The chain joins TRBV20-1 to TRBJ2-3; D remains ambiguous. The CDR3 runs 12 residues. V lost 3 bases and J lost 2, with 6 bases in between. Germline loops: CDR1 DFQATT, CDR2 SNEGSKA (reference sequence). The CDR3 DNA follows: TGCAGTGCTAGCATCTCCACAGATACGCAGTATTTT. Amino acid sequence: CSASISTDTQYF.

The chain uses TRBV25-1 and TRBJ1-1; D is uncertain. Trimming cost V 0 bases and J 0 bases, with 11 bases left between them. Per germline, CDR1 MGHDK and CDR2 SYGVNS. This CDR3 has 16 amino acids. The CDR3 sequence is CASSEYHGNMNTEAFF. CDR3 bases: TGTGCCAGCAGTGAATATCACGGTAATATGAACACTGAAGCTTTCTTT.

V usage is TRBV6-5 and J usage is TRBJ2-4; D may be TRBD1 (7 bases). Looked up from germline, CDR1 is MNHEY and CDR2 is SVGAGI. This CDR3 contains 14 residues. V shed 2 bases and J shed 6 bases, with 11 bases lying between them. CDR3 sequence: CASSYAGTVNIQYF. The DNA of the CDR3 is TGTGCCAGCAGTTACGCGGGGACAGTAAACATTCAGTACTTC.

The chain couples TRBV19 to TRBJ1-5; D is unclear. This CDR3 is 15 amino acids long. Per the germline V gene, CDR1 is LNHDA and CDR2 is SQIVND (reference sequence). Trimming cost V 0 bases and J 5 bases, with 11 bases left between them. The CDR3 sequence: CASSIDPGRDQPQHF. DNA for the CDR3: TGTGCCAGTAGTATAGATCCCGGCCGGGATCAGCCCCAGCATTTT.

CDR3 sequence: CACLDLTSGGYTDTQYF. CDR3 nucleotides: TGTGCCTGCCTAGATCTGACTAGCGGGGGGTACACAGATACGCAGTATTTT. The chain links TRBV30 to TRBJ2-3; 13 nucleotides match TRBD2. The CDR3 has 17 amino acids. Germline CDR1 and CDR2: GTSNPN and SVGIG (reference sequence). Trimming removed 6 bases from V and 2 bases from J; junction bases left unmatched: 11.

The V gene is TRBV24-1, the J gene TRBJ2-3, with no clear D. V was clipped by 4 bases and J by 7 bases, with 17 bases between them. This CDR3 spans 15 amino acids. Germline V gives CDR1 KGHDR, CDR2 SFDVKD. In nucleotides, the CDR3 is TGTGCCACCAGTGAAGTGGATCCCGGAAGGAATACGCAGTATTTT. This sequence encodes CATSEVDPGRNTQYF.

The V and J genes are TRBV28 and TRBJ2-5; D might be TRBD1 (6 bases). The CDR3 has 12 amino acids. The V and J ends lost 8 bases and 5 bases respectively, with 12 bases between them. Germline V gene lookup returns CDR1 MDHEN and CDR2 SYDVKM. CDR3 sequence (DNA): TGTGCCAGCCAAACAGGGCCCGAGACCCAGTACTTC. Translating gives CASQTGPETQYF.

The gene calls are TRBV23-1 and TRBJ2-1; no clear D gene. TRBV23-1 is an ORF; its function is uncertain. V shed 4 bases and J shed 2 bases, with 9 bases lying between them. The CDR3 contains 14 residues. The CDR3 DNA follows: TGCGCCAGCAGTCCACCCGGCACCTACAATGAGCAGTTCTTC. As protein: CASSPPGTYNEQFF.

This clonotype was found once. The chain uses TRBV28 and TRBJ2-3; D remains unclear. In germline, CDR1 is MDHEN, CDR2 SYDVKM. V lost 7 bases and J 3 bases, leaving 11 bases between the germline ends. CDR3 length: 13 amino acids. CDR3 amino acids: CASTHRPTDTQYF. The CDR3 nucleotides read TGTGCCAGCACCCACCGCCCTACAGATACGCAGTATTTT.

The genes are TRBV6-1 and TRBJ1-1; 7 bases align to TRBD1. Germline trimming cut 5 bases from V and 7 bases from J; bases unmatched to any gene: 7. The germline CDR1 and CDR2 sequences are MNHNS and SASEGT. This CDR3 has 13 residues. CDR3 residues: CASSPDRFGEAFF. The CDR3 DNA sequence: TGTGCCAGCAGTCCGGACAGGTTTGGTGAAGCTTTCTTT.

The chain uses TRBV9 and TRBJ2-1; 9 bases are a match to TRBD2. Per germline, CDR1 SGDLS and CDR2 YYNGEE. The CDR3 runs 16 residues. V shed 1 base and J 8 bases; nucleotides not matched to a gene: 10. This CDR3 is CASSVLVAGDGDEQFF. For the CDR3, the DNA is TGTGCCAGCAGCGTATTAGTAGCGGGAGACGGCGATGAGCAGTTCTTC.

The chain links TRBV30 to TRBJ2-1; D remains unclear. The CDR3 runs to 11 residues. Germline V gene data show CDR1 as GTSNPN and CDR2 as SVGIG (reference sequence). V gave up 7 bases and J gave up 7 bases, with 11 bases separating them. The CDR3 nucleotides read TGTGCCTACAGATTATTTAATGAGCAGTTCTTC. Its protein is CAYRLFNEQFF.

The genes are TRBV25-1 and TRBJ1-6, with D unresolved. Germline-derived CDR1 and CDR2 are MGHDK and SYGVNS. The ends were cut back, 2 bases at V and 5 bases at J, with 10 bases in the middle. The CDR3 is 15 amino acids. This CDR3 is CASSELSVNNSPLHF. The CDR3 DNA sequence: TGTGCCAGCAGTGAACTGTCAGTAAATAATTCACCCCTCCACTTT.

The chain is built from TRBV9 and TRBJ1-2, with 8 bases identical to TRBD1. V shed 1 base and J 6 bases; nucleotides not matched to a gene: 8. The CDR3 runs to 15 residues. From germline, CDR1 is SGDLS and CDR2 YYNGEE. Here the CDR3 DNA reads TGTGCCAGCAGCGTACGAGGACAGGGTGGGCATGGCTACACCTTC. The encoded protein is CASSVRGQGGHGYTF.

The rearrangement joins TRBV9 to TRBJ1-2; D gene ambiguous. Germline loops: CDR1 SGDLS, CDR2 YYNGEE. The CDR3 consists of 13 residues. With 0 bases removed from V and 5 bases from J, the gap between germline ends came to 8 bases. The CDR3 DNA reads as TGTGCCAGCAGCGTAGTGGCGTGGTATGGCTACACCTTC. Translation gives CASSVVAWYGYTF.

This sequence joins TRBV7-3 and TRBJ1-1, with D possibly TRBD1 on 5 matching bases. Trimming stripped 2 bases from V and 8 bases from J, with 21 bases between. The germline gives CDR1 SGHTA, CDR2 FQGTGA. This CDR3 is 16 amino acids long. The CDR3 protein is CASSLYPQGGGREAFF. The CDR3 DNA reads as TGTGCCAGCAGCTTATATCCCCAAGGCGGGGGAAGAGAAGCTTTCTTT.

This clonotype was detected a few times. The chain uses TRBV3-1 and TRBJ2-3; TRBD1 matches at 7 bases. Trimming removed 4 bases from V and 3 bases from J; junction bases left unmatched: 1. This CDR3 comprises 13 residues. The germline V gene encodes CDR1 LGHDT and CDR2 YNNKEL (reference sequence). CDR3 in amino acids: CASSPRGTDTQYF. The CDR3 DNA reads TGTGCCAGCAGCCCCAGGGGGACAGATACGCAGTATTTT.

The chain has TRBV15 and TRBJ2-1; no firm D call. Germline lookup yields CDR1 LNHNV and CDR2 YYDKDF (reference sequence). This CDR3 region has 12 residues. The germline V and J ends were trimmed by 4 bases and 10 bases, with 11 bases remaining between them. The CDR3 loop is CATSKAKREQFF. The DNA for the CDR3 is TGTGCCACCAGCAAGGCGAAACGGGAGCAGTTCTTC.

The CDR3 region is CAWSENRGNQPQHF. The DNA of the CDR3 is TGTGCCTGGAGCGAAAACAGGGGCAATCAGCCCCAGCATTTT. The chain employs TRBV30 and TRBJ1-5, with D maybe TRBD1 (6 bases). Trimming cost V 3 bases and J 2 bases, with 11 bases left between them. Germline V gene data show CDR1 as GTSNPN and CDR2 as SVGIG (reference sequence). The CDR3 spans 14 residues.

CDR3 nucleotide sequence: TGTGCCAGCACGGTGAATGGGGTACCAGGAAATGAGCAGTTCTTC. Translating it yields CASTVNGVPGNEQFF. The genes are TRBV2 and TRBJ2-1, with unresolved D. From germline, CDR1 is SNHLY and CDR2 FYNNEI. V was shortened by 7 bases and J by 7 bases, with 20 bases between the two germline ends. The CDR3 loop spans 15 amino acids.

DNA of the CDR3: TGCAGTGCTAGAGCCGGGGAGGTTCAGTACGAGCAGTACTTC. Translating it yields CSARAGEVQYEQYF. V and J are TRBV20-1 and TRBJ2-7; tentatively, D is TRBD2 (6 bases). CDR1 DFQATT and CDR2 SNEGSKA come from the germline V gene (reference sequence). The CDR3 sequence is 14 residues long. Deletions cut 1 base from V and 4 bases from J, with 14 bases between.

The chain is built from TRBV9 and TRBJ2-1, with TRBD2 as a possible D gene (6 bases). V shed 7 bases and J shed 6 bases, with 23 bases lying between them. CDR1 is SGDLS and CDR2 is YYNGEE in the germline V gene. This CDR3 is 16 amino acids long. In DNA form, the CDR3 reads TGTGCCAGCGCGGCCTGGGCCGGCGGGAATTCCAATGAGCAGTTCTTC. Translation: CASAAWAGGNSNEQFF.

The V gene is TRBV23-1, the J gene TRBJ1-1; D perhaps matches TRBD1 (5 bases). TRBV23-1 is an ORF, and what it does is uncertain. The CDR3 has 15 amino acids. V shed 0 bases and J shed 6 bases, with 14 bases lying between them. This CDR3 is CASSQSGAMTPEAFF. CDR3 nucleotide sequence: TGCGCCAGCAGTCAATCCGGGGCGATGACACCTGAAGCTTTCTTT.

This clonotype was counted once. The V gene is TRBV6-2 or TRBV6-3, the J gene TRBJ2-2; D gene ambiguous. V was shortened by 2 bases and J by 6 bases, with 13 bases between the two germline ends. The CDR3 has 15 amino acids. Germline CDR1 and CDR2: MNHEY and SVGEGT. CDR3 nucleotide sequence: TGTGCCAGCAGTTACGAACCGAGCATCGCCGGGGAGCTGTTTTTT. Its protein product is CASSYEPSIAGELFF.